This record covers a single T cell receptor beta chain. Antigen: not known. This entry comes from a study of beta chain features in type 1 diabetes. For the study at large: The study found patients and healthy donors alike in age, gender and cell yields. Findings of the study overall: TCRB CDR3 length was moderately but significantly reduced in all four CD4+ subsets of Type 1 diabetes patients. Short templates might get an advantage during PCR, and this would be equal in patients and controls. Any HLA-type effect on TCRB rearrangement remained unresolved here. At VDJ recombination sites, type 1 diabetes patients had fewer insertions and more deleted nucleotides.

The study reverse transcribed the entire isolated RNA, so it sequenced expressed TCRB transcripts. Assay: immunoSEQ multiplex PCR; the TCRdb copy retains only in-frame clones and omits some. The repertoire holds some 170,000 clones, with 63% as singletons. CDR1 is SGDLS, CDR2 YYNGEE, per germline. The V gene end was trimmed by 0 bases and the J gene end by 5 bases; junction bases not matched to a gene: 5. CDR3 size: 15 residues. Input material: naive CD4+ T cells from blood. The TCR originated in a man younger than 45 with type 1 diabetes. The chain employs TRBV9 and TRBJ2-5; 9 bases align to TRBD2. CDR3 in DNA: TGTGCCAGCAGCGTAGCTCTAGCGGGGACCGAGACCCAGTACTTC. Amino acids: CASSVALAGTETQYF.